Below are 5 T cell receptor beta chains sequenced from a single sample in a study of CD8 T cells in ankylosing spondylitis. Each CDR3 protein gets one entry after TCRdb re-called the 5' RACE reads with MiXCR. The data show about 100,000 distinct CDR3 sequences, with approximately 25% seen just once and 10% to 15% held by the top ten. Material: synovial fluid, either unsorted or a sorted T cell fraction (not recorded which). The receptor source for this set is a male donor with ankylosing spondylitis.

This clonotype was detected a few times. J is TRBJ2-3 and V is TRBV6-5, with D unclear. V was trimmed by 0 bases and J by 0 bases, leaving 4 bases between them. This CDR3 contains 14 residues. Germline V gene sequence: CDR1 MNHEY, CDR2 SVGAGI. CDR3 loop: CASSYSGSTDTQYF. CDR3 nucleotide sequence: TGTGCCAGCAGTTACTCGGGCAGCACAGATACGCAGTATTTT.

This clonotype was counted a few times. The chain couples TRBV29-1 to TRBJ1-2; the match to TRBD1 covers 7 bases. CDR3 size: 12 residues. V lost 6 bases, J lost 8 bases, and 9 bases stayed unmatched. CDR1 SQVTM and CDR2 ANQGSEA come from the germline V gene. The CDR3 nucleotides are TGCAGCGTCACTGGGACAGATAGCGGCTACACCTTC. As protein: CSVTGTDSGYTF.

This clonotype has a handful of counts. The chain employs TRBV20-1 and TRBJ2-5; 10 bases match TRBD2. The V gene's germline CDR1 is DFQATT and CDR2 SNEGSKA (reference sequence). The CDR3 is 13 amino acids. With 6 bases clipped from V and 4 bases from J, the junction kept 5 bases outside the gene matches. The CDR3 sequence: CSAPSGGRETQYF. The CDR3 region has the DNA TGCAGTGCCCCTAGCGGGGGAAGAGAGACCCAGTACTTC.

This clonotype appeared a few times. This rearrangement joins TRBV7-9 to TRBJ1-5, with unresolved D. CDR1 and CDR2 (germline): SEHNR, FQNEAQ (reference sequence). V was cut by 2 bases and J by 3 bases, with 11 bases left in between. The CDR3 is 15 residues long. DNA of the CDR3: TGTGCCAGCAGCTTATCAGCAGGCCCCAATCAGCCCCAGCATTTT. Protein sequence: CASSLSAGPNQPQHF.

V gene TRBV9 combines with J gene TRBJ2-3, with 12 bases fitting TRBD2. The CDR3 has 17 residues. The germline gives CDR1 SGDLS, CDR2 YYNGEE. The J segment lost 2 bases and the V segment lost 2 bases, leaving 6 bases of the junction unmatched. DNA for the CDR3: TGTGCCAGCAGCGTTACTAGCGGGAGGTCCCCCACAGATACGCAGTATTTT. Translation: CASSVTSGRSPTDTQYF.